Detailed here is one T cell receptor beta chain. The junction differs from germline at one of its ends, possibly a read error. Co-extraction yielded RNA and DNA from 20-30 mg of unsorted bulk tissue. This CDR3 contains 18 residues. Germline CDR1 and CDR2: MNHNS and SASEGT. The entry originates in a study of tumor-infiltrating lymphocytes in primary liver carcinoma. About the research overall: Ranging in age from 30 to 69 years, the patients were men and women. The yield of productive TCRbeta reads per sample was roughly 3.65 to 8 million and was similar across tissue types.

A constant-region primer served to make TCR beta cDNA from roughly 460 ng total RNA. Slightly modified ARM-PCR served as the procedure for the TCR beta libraries. These libraries came from three rounds of nested multiplex PCR. The first two PCR rounds used TRBV1-TRBV30 primers with a Cbeta primer, approximately 10 cycles each. TCRdb reprocessed the multiplex PCR reads via MiXCR and lists one record per CDR3 protein. The sample records some 20,000 distinct CDR3 sequences, almost 80% being singletons. Sequenced: liver tumor tissue from sampling region 4. The sample's subset: tumor region T4, right-lateral pole. The clonotype was recovered from a woman aged 25 to 39 with primary liver carcinoma and hepatitis B virus infection. The chain has TRBV6-1 and TRBJ1-2; D gene uncertain. CDR3 amino acids: CDSSERFQVLRSNYGYTF. The CDR3 DNA follows: TGTGACAGCAGTGAACGGTTCCAGGTCCTTAGATCTAACTATGGCTACACCTTT.